Presented here are 30 T cell receptor beta chains from one specimen sequenced in a study of blood T cell repertoires in COVID-19. Sequencing was performed with immunoSEQ multiplex PCR; in TCRdb, only in-frame clones are kept and a portion is missing. The table lists around 120,000 clones, around 90% of them singletons. The sequenced sample was peripheral blood. These receptors originate from a woman aged 60-75 years with COVID-19, enrolled during active disease.

This chain connects TRBV5-1 to TRBJ1-5; TRBD1 might be the D (5 bases). The CDR3 sequence is 15 residues long. V was trimmed by 6 bases and J by 4 bases, leaving 17 bases between them. The V gene's germline CDR1 is SGHRS and CDR2 YFSETQ. CDR3 nucleotides: TGCGCCAGCATACCGGGGGAGGGACCTAATCAGCCCCAGCATTTT. This encodes CASIPGEGPNQPQHF.

V and J are TRBV19 and TRBJ2-3; 8 nucleotides agree with TRBD1. The CDR3 covers 14 residues. V was pared by 4 bases and J by 6 bases, with 6 bases of the junction left unmatched. Germline values: CDR1 LNHDA, CDR2 SQIVND (reference sequence). The DNA of the CDR3 is TGTGCCAGTAGTAGGCTACAGGGGGTCGATACGCAGTATTTT. This codes for CASSRLQGVDTQYF.

The rearrangement joins TRBV11-3 to TRBJ2-1; no firm D call. Germline values: CDR1 SGHNT, CDR2 YENEEA. Between the trimmed V and J ends, which lost 5 bases and 7 bases, there was a span of 9 bases. This CDR3 is 12 amino acids long. CDR3 nucleotide sequence: TGTGCCAGCAGCCGGGTCCGGAATGAGCAGTTCTTC. Residues: CASSRVRNEQFF.

This chain's CDR3 is CASSYTGTYGETQYF. The CDR3 region has the DNA TGTGCCAGCAGTTACACCGGGACTTATGGGGAGACCCAGTACTTC. The chain links TRBV27 to TRBJ2-5; a weak D match, TRBD2 (6 bases). V was pared by 4 bases and J by 5 bases, with 17 bases between. Germline assignment: CDR1 MNHEY and CDR2 SMNVEV (reference sequence). The CDR3 consists of 15 residues.

The rearrangement joins TRBV7-9 to TRBJ1-5; 9 bases are shared with TRBD1. V dropped 5 bases and J dropped 7; count of bases not matched to a gene: 6. The germline V gene has CDR1 SEHNR and CDR2 FQNEAQ (reference sequence). This CDR3 has 14 amino acids. CDR3 coding DNA: TGTGCCAGCAGCCTTGAGACAGGGGGACAGCCCCAGCATTTT. Its translation: CASSLETGGQPQHF.

J is TRBJ2-3 and V is TRBV2; TRBD2 matches 8 bases. With V trimmed by 8 bases and J by 5 bases, 3 bases remained unmatched. Looked up from germline, CDR1 is SNHLY and CDR2 is FYNNEI. The CDR3 runs to 12 residues. CDR3 sequence (DNA): TGTGCCAGCGGACTAGCCGGAGATACGCAGTATTTT. This sequence encodes CASGLAGDTQYF.

The chain is built from TRBV15 and TRBJ1-5; D not resolved. V was pared by 8 bases and J by 5 bases, with 10 bases between. The CDR3 contains 12 residues. Germline assignment: CDR1 LNHNV and CDR2 YYDKDF (reference sequence). CDR3 sequence reads: CATSLGYQPQHF. The CDR3 DNA reads as TGTGCCACCTCCCTCGGTTATCAGCCCCAGCATTTT.

V and J are TRBV9 and TRBJ1-3; 7 positions agree with TRBD1. The CDR3 consists of 16 residues. CDR1 and CDR2 from the germline V gene are SGDLS and YYNGEE. Trimming removed 3 bases from V and 4 bases from J; junction bases left unmatched: 10. The CDR3 spells CASSAWDSPGGNTIYF. The CDR3 nucleotides read TGTGCCAGCAGCGCCTGGGACAGCCCAGGAGGAAACACCATATATTTT.

This clone occurred once. The V and J genes are TRBV4-2 and TRBJ2-2; no clear D. The CDR3 runs 16 residues. Germline assignment: CDR1 LGHNA and CDR2 YNFKEQ. Trimming shortened V by 0 bases and J by 4 bases, and 12 bases separated the two germline ends. In nucleotides, the CDR3 is TGTGCCAGCAGCCAAGAAGTATCAGTTCCCACCGGGGAGCTGTTTTTT. It codes for CASSQEVSVPTGELFF.

The chain is built from TRBV14 and TRBJ2-7; tentatively, D is TRBD1 (6 bases). The germline V gene has CDR1 SGHDN and CDR2 FVKESK. Between the trimmed V and J ends, which lost 1 base and 0 bases, there was a span of 10 bases. The CDR3 consists of 15 residues. CDR3 sequence: CASSQGTVYSYEQYF. As DNA, the CDR3 is TGTGCCAGCAGCCAAGGGACAGTTTACTCCTACGAGCAGTACTTC. The full variable domain, completed using reference TRBV14 and TRBJ2-7, is EAGVTQFPSHSVIEKGQTVTLRCDPISGHDNLYWYRRVMGKEIKFLLHFVKESKQDESGMPNNRFLAERTGGTYSTLKVQPAELEDSGVYFCASSQGTVYSYEQYFGPGTRLTVT.

Comments on this clone: The junction departs from the called germline gene at one end, perhaps through a read error. The rearrangement links TRBV7-7 to TRBJ2-3, with 9 bases identical to TRBD1. This CDR3 contains 15 residues. Germline-derived CDR1 and CDR2 are SSHAT and FNYEAQ (reference sequence). CDR3 sequence: CASSFGTGRADTQYF. Written as DNA, the CDR3 is TGTGCTAGCAGCTTCGGGACAGGGCGAGCAGATACGCAGTATTTT.

The V gene is TRBV6-6, the J gene TRBJ2-1, with 10 bases lining up with TRBD2. Germline V CDR1 and CDR2: MNHNY, SVGAGI (reference sequence). The CDR3 is 15 residues long. Losses at the gene ends were 6 bases for V and 2 bases for J; bases not matched to a gene: 4. The CDR3 coding sequence is TGTGCCAGCAGCTTAGCGGGGGGACCCTACAATGAGCAGTTCTTC. This gives the protein CASSLAGGPYNEQFF.

The chain uses TRBV10-3 and TRBJ2-3; possibly TRBD2 for D (5 bases). CDR1 ENHRY and CDR2 SYGVKD come from the germline V gene. Trimming left V 0 bases short and J 3 bases short, with 13 bases between. The CDR3 extends over 16 amino acids. Here the CDR3 reads CAISESRGSLTDTQYF. CDR3 nucleotide sequence: TGTGCCATCAGTGAGTCGAGAGGGTCTCTAACAGATACGCAGTATTTT.

The rearrangement uses TRBV5-6 and TRBJ1-3, with D hard to call. Trimming removed 4 bases from V and 0 bases from J, with 5 bases in between. The V gene's germline CDR1 is SGHDT and CDR2 YYEEEE. The CDR3 totals 13 residues. The CDR3: CASSLGSGNTIYF. In DNA form, the CDR3 reads TGTGCCAGCAGCCTAGGCTCTGGAAACACCATATATTTT.

The chain combines TRBV7-2 with TRBJ2-7, with D perhaps matching TRBD2 (5 bases). Between the trimmed V and J ends, which lost 6 bases and 2 bases, there was a span of 11 bases. This CDR3 has 13 amino acids. In germline, CDR1 is SGHTA, CDR2 FQGNSA. CDR3 sequence reads: CASRLDSTYEQYF. The CDR3 bases are TGTGCCAGCAGACTGGACTCGACCTACGAGCAGTACTTC.

V and J are TRBV6-4 and TRBJ2-2, with a tentative D call TRBD2 (5 bases). Trimming removed 5 bases from V and 5 bases from J, with 6 bases in between. Germline CDR1 reads MRHNA; CDR2 reads SNTAGT. The CDR3 loop spans 12 amino acids. In nucleotides, the CDR3 is TGTGCCAGCAGTCCGGGAACCGGGGAGCTGTTTTTT. Translated, it gives CASSPGTGELFF.

Only a few counts were recorded for this clone. The V and J genes are TRBV5-6 and TRBJ2-2; 7 bases fit TRBD1. V lost 1 base to trimming and J lost 4 bases; unmatched junction nucleotides: 10. This CDR3 is built from 17 residues. Germline V gives CDR1 SGHDT, CDR2 YYEEEE. CDR3 coding DNA: TGTGCCAGCAGCTTGCGAGGGGCAGGGGGAACCACCGGGGAGCTGTTTTTT. Protein: CASSLRGAGGTTGELFF.

This clone was seen more than once but under ten times. The chain is built from TRBV7-2 and TRBJ1-6; 8 positions agree with TRBD1. CDR3 length: 15 amino acids. Trimming removed 2 bases from V and 7 bases from J; junction bases left unmatched: 4. Germline lookup yields CDR1 SGHTA and CDR2 FQGNSA. The CDR3 DNA reads TGTGCCAGCAGCTTAACGGGACAGGCAAATTCACCCCTCCACTTT. This translates into CASSLTGQANSPLHF.

The rearrangement links TRBV10-3 to TRBJ1-2, with unresolved D. There are 10 residues in the CDR3. Germline V gene sequence: CDR1 ENHRY, CDR2 SYGVKD. V lost 6 bases to trimming and J lost 8 bases, with 7 bases between them. The CDR3 is CAISTGGYTF. DNA for the CDR3: TGTGCCATCAGCACCGGGGGCTACACCTTC.

A note on this clone: Other DNA sequences of this sample code for an identical CDR3. The chain uses TRBV5-1 and TRBJ1-2; 8 positions match TRBD1. CDR3 length: 14 amino acids. V dropped 3 bases and J dropped 5; count of bases not matched to a gene: 6. CDR1 SGHRS and CDR2 YFSETQ come from the germline V gene. This CDR3 reads CASSSGQGGYGYTF. As DNA, the CDR3 is TGCGCCAGCAGCTCTGGACAGGGAGGGTATGGCTACACCTTC.

This chain links TRBV7-2 with TRBJ2-5, with 7 positions matching TRBD2. The CDR3 consists of 14 residues. Trimming cost V 6 bases and J 5 bases; bases outside gene matches: 9. Germline-derived CDR1 and CDR2 are SGHTA and FQGNSA. This chain's CDR3 is CASRPPGLLETQYF. CDR3 sequence (DNA): TGTGCCAGCAGACCCCCGGGACTACTGGAGACCCAGTACTTC.

This chain uses TRBV7-8 with TRBJ2-5; 7 positions agree with TRBD2. Trimming at V came to 7 bases and at J to 4 bases, leaving 15 bases not matched to a gene. Germline values: CDR1 SGHVS, CDR2 FQNEAQ. The CDR3 extends over 16 amino acids. This chain's CDR3 is CASTPPPGLRGETQYF. CDR3 DNA: TGTGCCAGCACCCCACCTCCGGGACTACGCGGAGAGACCCAGTACTTC.

The gene calls are TRBV7-9 and TRBJ1-3, with D possibly matching TRBD1 (6 bases). The germline CDR1 and CDR2 sequences are SEHNR and FQNEAQ (reference sequence). The CDR3 spans 15 residues. The V end was cut by 7 bases, the J end by 4 bases, with 17 bases between. In DNA, the CDR3 is TGTGCCAGCACCCTAGAGCAAGGGGGAGGAAACACCATATATTTT. Translating gives CASTLEQGGGNTIYF.

The gene calls are TRBV6-5 and TRBJ2-7; 8 bases are a match to TRBD2. The J segment lost 2 bases and the V segment lost 7 bases, leaving 10 bases of the junction unmatched. CDR1 MNHEY and CDR2 SVGAGI come from the germline V gene. The CDR3 is made up of 15 amino acids. The CDR3 protein is CASTPGGASPYEQYF. The CDR3 DNA follows: TGTGCCAGCACCCCGGGGGGGGCCTCGCCCTACGAGCAGTACTTC.

This clone appeared a single time. The chain carries TRBV7-9 and TRBJ1-4; 8 nucleotides match TRBD1. V dropped 4 bases and J dropped 7; count of bases not matched to a gene: 11. The CDR3 is 16 amino acids. Germline V gene data show CDR1 as SEHNR and CDR2 as FQNEAQ (reference sequence). The CDR3 region is CASSSLTDRDGEKLFF. In DNA, the CDR3 is TGTGCCAGCAGCTCGTTAACGGACAGGGACGGTGAAAAACTGTTTTTT.

The chain couples TRBV6-2 or TRBV6-3 to TRBJ1-1; no clear D. V lost 5 bases and J 1 base, leaving 5 bases between the germline ends. From germline, CDR1 is MNHEY and CDR2 SVGEGT. The CDR3 is 12 residues long. The chain's CDR3 is CASSTTNTEAFF. In nucleotides, the CDR3 is TGTGCCAGCAGTACTACGAACACTGAAGCTTTCTTT.

V gene TRBV7-9 combines with J gene TRBJ2-2; TRBD2 might be the D (6 bases). Germline CDR1 and CDR2: SEHNR and FQNEAQ (reference sequence). V was clipped by 7 bases and J by 5 bases, with 17 bases between them. The CDR3 totals 15 residues. The CDR3 loop is CASTKLAGLTGELFF. The DNA for the CDR3 is TGTGCCAGCACAAAACTAGCTGGGTTGACCGGGGAGCTGTTTTTT.

This chain links TRBV5-1 with TRBJ1-1; 7 nucleotides line up with TRBD1. CDR1 and CDR2 (germline): SGHRS, YFSETQ. After removal of 0 bases from V and 8 bases from J, the junction contained 16 bases not matched to a gene. The CDR3 is made up of 17 amino acids. The DNA of the CDR3 is TGCGCCAGCAGCTTGGGCCCCAGGACAGGTGGATCCACGGAAGCTTTCTTT. This codes for CASSLGPRTGGSTEAFF.

The genes are TRBV18 and TRBJ2-5; 15 positions match TRBD2. V dropped 6 bases and J dropped 4; count of bases not matched to a gene: 6. The CDR3 contains 16 residues. Germline V gene data show CDR1 as KGHSH and CDR2 as LQKENI. The CDR3 DNA reads TGTGCCAGCTCGCCTATGGGACTAGCGGGGGGAGAGACCCAGTACTTC. Translation gives CASSPMGLAGGETQYF.

The chain has TRBV19 and TRBJ1-4; no clear D gene. V lost 4 bases and J lost 5, with 8 bases in between. Germline assignment: CDR1 LNHDA and CDR2 SQIVND (reference sequence). This CDR3 contains 13 residues. The CDR3 sequence is CASSKHLNEKLFF. CDR3 coding DNA: TGTGCCAGTAGTAAGCACTTGAATGAAAAACTGTTTTTT.